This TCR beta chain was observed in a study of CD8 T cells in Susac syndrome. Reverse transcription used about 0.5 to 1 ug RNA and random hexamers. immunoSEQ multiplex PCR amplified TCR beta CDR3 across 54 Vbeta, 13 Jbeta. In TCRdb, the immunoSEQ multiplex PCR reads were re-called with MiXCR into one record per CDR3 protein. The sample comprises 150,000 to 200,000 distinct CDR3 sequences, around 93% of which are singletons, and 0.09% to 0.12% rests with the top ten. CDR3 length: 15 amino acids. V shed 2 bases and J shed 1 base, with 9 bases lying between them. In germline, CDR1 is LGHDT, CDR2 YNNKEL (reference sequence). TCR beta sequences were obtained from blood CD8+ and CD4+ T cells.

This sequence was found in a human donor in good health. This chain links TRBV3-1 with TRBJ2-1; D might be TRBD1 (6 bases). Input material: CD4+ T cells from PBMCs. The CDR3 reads CASSQQGWSYNEQFF. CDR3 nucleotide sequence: TGTGCCAGCAGCCAACAGGGGTGGTCCTACAATGAGCAGTTCTTC.